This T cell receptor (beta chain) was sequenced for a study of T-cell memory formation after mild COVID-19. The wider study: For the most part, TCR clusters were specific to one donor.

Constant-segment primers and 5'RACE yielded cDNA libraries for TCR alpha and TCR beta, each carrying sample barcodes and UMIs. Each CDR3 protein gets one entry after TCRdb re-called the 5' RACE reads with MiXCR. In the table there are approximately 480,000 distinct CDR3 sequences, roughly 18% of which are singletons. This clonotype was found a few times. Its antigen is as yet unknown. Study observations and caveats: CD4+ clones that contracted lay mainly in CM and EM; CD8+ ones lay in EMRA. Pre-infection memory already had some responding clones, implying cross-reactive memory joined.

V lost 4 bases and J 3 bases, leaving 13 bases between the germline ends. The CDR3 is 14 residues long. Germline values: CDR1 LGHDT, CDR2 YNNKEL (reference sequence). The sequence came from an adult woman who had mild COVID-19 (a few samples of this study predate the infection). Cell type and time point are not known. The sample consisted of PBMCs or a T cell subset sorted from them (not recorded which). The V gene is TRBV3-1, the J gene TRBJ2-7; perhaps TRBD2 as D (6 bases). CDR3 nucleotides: TGTGCCAGCAGCCCCGTTTGGGGGGACTACGAGCAGTACTTC. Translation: CASSPVWGDYEQYF.